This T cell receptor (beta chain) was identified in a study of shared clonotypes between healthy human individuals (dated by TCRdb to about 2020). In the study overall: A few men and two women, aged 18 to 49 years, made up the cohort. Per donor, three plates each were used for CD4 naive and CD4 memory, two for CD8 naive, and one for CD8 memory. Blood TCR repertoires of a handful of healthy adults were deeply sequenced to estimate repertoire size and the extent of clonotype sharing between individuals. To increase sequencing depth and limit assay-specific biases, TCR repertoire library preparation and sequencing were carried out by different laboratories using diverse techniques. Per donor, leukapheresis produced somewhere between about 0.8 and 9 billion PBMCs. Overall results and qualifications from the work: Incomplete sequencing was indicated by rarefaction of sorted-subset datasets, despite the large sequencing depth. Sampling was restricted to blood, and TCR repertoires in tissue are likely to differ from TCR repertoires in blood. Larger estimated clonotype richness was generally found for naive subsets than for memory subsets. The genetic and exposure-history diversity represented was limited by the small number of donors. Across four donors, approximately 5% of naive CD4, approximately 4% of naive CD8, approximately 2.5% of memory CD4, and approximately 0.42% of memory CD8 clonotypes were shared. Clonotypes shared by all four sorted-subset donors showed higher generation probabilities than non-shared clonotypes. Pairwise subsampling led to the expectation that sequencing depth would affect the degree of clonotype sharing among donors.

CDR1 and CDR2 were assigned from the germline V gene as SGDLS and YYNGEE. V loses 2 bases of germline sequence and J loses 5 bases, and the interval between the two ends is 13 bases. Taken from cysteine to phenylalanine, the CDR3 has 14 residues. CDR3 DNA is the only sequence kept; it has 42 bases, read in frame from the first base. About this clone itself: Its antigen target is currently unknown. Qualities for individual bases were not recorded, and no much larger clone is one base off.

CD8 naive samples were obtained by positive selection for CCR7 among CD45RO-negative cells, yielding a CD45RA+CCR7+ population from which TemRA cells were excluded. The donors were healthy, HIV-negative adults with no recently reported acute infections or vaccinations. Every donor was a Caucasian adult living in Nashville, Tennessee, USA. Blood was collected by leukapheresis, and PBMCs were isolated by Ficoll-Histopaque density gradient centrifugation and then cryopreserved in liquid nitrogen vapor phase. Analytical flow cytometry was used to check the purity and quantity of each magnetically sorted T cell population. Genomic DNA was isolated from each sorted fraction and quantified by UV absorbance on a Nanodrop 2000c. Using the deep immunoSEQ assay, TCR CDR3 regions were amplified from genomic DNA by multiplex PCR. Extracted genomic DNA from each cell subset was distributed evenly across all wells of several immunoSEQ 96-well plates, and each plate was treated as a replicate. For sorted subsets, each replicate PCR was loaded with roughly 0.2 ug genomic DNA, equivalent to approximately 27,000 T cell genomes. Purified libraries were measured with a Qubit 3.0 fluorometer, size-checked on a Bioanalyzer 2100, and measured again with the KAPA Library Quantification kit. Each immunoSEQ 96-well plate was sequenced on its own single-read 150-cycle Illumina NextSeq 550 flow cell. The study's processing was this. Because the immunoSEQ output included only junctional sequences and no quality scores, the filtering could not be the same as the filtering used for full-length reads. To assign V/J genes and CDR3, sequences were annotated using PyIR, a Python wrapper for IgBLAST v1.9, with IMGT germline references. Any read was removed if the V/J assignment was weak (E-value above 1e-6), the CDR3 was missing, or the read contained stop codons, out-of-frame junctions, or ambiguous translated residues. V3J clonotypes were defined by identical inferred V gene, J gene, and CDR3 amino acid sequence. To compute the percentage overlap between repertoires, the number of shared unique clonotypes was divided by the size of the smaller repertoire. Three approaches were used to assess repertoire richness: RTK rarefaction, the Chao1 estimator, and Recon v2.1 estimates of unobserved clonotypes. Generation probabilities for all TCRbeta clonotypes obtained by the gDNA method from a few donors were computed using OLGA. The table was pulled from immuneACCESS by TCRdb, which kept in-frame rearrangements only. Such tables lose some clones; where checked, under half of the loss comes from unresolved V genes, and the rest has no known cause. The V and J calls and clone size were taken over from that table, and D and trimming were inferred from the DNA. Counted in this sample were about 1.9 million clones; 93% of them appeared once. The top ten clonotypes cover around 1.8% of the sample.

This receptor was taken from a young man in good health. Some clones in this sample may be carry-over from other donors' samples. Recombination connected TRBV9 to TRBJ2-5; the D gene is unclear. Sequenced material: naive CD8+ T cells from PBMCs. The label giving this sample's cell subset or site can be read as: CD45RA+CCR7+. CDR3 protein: CASSVRTLGETQYF. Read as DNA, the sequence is TGTGCCAGCAGCGTGCGGACCCTGGGGGAGACCCAGTACTTC.